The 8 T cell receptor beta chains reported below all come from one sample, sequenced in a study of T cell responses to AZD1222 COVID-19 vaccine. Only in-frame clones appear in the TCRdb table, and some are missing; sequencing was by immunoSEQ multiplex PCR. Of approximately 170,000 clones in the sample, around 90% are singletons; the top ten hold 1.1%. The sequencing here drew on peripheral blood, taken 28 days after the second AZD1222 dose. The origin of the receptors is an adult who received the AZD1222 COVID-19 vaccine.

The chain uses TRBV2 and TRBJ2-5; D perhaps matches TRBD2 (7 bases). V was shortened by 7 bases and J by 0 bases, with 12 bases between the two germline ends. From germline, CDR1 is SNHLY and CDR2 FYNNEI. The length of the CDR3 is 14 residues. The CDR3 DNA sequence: TGTGCCAGCACCGGGGGGCTGTACCAAGAGACCCAGTACTTC. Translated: CASTGGLYQETQYF.

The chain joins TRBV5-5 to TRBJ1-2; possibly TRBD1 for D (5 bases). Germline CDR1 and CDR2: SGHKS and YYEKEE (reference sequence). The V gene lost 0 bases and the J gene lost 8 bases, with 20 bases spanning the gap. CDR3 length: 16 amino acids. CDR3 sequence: CASSLDRTPRVGGYTF. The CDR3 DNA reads TGTGCCAGCAGCTTGGACAGGACTCCGAGGGTCGGAGGCTACACCTTC.

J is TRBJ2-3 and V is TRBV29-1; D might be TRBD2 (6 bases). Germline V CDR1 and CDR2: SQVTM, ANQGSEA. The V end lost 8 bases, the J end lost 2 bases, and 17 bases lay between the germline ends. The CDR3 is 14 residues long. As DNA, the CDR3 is TGCAGCTCCCCGGGACTGCGGAACACAGATACGCAGTATTTT. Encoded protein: CSSPGLRNTDTQYF.

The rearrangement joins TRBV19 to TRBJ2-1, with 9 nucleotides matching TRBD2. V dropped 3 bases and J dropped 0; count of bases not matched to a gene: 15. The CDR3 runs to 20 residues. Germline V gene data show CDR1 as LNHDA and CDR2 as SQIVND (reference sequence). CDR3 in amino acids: CASSILWRGGDRGSYNEQFF. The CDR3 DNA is TGTGCCAGTAGTATTCTTTGGCGGGGGGGCGATCGAGGCTCCTACAATGAGCAGTTCTTC.

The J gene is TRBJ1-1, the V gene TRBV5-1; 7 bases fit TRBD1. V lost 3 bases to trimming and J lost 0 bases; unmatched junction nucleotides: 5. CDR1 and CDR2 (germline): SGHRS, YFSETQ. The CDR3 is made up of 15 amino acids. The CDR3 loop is CASSSPTGMNTEAFF. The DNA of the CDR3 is TGCGCCAGCAGCTCCCCGACAGGGATGAACACTGAAGCTTTCTTT.

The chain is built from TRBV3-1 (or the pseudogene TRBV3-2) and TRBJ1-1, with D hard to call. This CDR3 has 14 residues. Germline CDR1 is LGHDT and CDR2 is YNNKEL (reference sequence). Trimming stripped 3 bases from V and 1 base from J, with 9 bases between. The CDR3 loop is CASSQLGQNTEAFF. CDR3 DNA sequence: TGTGCCAGCAGCCAGCTCGGTCAGAACACTGAAGCTTTCTTT.

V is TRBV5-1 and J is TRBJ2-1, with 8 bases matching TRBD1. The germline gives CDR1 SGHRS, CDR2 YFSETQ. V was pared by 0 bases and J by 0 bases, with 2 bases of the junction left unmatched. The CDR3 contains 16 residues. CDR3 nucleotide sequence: TGCGCCAGCAGCTTGGACGGACAGGGCTCCTACAATGAGCAGTTCTTC. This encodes CASSLDGQGSYNEQFF.

Here the CDR3 reads CASSLTLYYGNTIYF. The CDR3 nucleotides are TGTGCCAGCAGCCTCACTTTGTATTACGGAAACACCATATATTTT. The rearrangement links TRBV3-1 (or the pseudogene TRBV3-2) to TRBJ1-3; unclear D gene. The CDR3 loop spans 15 amino acids. Trimming removed 4 bases from V and 4 bases from J, with 14 bases in between. Germline CDR1 LGHDT, CDR2 YNNKEL (reference sequence).